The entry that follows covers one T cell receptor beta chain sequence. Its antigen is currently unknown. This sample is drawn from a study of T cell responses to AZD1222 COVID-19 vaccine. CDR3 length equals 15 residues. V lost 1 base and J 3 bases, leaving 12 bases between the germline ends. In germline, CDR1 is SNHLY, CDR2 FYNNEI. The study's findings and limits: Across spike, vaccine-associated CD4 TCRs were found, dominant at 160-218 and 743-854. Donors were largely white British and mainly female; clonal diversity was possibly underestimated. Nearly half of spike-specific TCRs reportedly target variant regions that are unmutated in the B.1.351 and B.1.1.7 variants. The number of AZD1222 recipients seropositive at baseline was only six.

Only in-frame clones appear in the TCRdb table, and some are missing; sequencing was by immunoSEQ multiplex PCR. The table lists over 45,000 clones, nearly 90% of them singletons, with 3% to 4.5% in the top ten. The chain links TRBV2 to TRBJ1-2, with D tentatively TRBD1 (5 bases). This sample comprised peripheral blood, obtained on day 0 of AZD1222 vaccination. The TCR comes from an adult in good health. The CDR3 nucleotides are TGTGCCAGCAGTGAAGTTTTAGCCAGGGACTATGGCTACACCTTC. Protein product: CASSEVLARDYGYTF.